The next 3 T cell receptor beta chains were all read from a single sample in a study of lymphopenia after photon versus proton radiotherapy. Assay used: immunoSEQ multiplex PCR; TCRdb lists only in-frame clones, some missing. This table has roughly 25,000 clones, roughly 85% appearing once. The sample consisted of peripheral blood, taken from a patient treated with photon-based radiotherapy. These receptors originate from a young man with gastric cancer.

The chain uses TRBV19 and TRBJ2-5; weak D call: TRBD2 (7 bases). The CDR3 extends over 16 amino acids. V gave up 3 bases and J gave up 2 bases, with 16 bases separating them. Germline CDR1 reads LNHDA; CDR2 reads SQIVND (reference sequence). The CDR3 loop reads CASSMRRRGTQETQYF. DNA for the CDR3: TGTGCCAGTAGTATGAGGAGGCGGGGGACACAAGAGACCCAGTACTTC.

The gene calls are TRBV9 and TRBJ2-1; D gene ambiguous. Per the germline V gene, CDR1 is SGDLS and CDR2 is YYNGEE. The length of the CDR3 is 14 residues. Trimming removed 0 bases at V and 5 bases at J, with 9 bases between. The CDR3, as DNA: TGTGCCAGCAGCGTAGCTCCCCTCAACAATGAGCAGTTCTTC. Translation gives CASSVAPLNNEQFF. The full variable domain, completed using reference TRBV9 and TRBJ2-1, is DSGVTQTPKHLITATGQRVTLRCSPRSGDLSVYWYQQSLDQGLQFLIQYYNGEERAKGNILERFSAQQFPDLHSELNLSSLELGDSALYFCASSVAPLNNEQFFGPGTRLTVL.

The chain has TRBV28 and TRBJ2-7; TRBD2 agrees at 10 bases. From germline, CDR1 is MDHEN and CDR2 SYDVKM. This CDR3 has 16 amino acids. With 2 bases clipped from V and 5 bases from J, the junction kept 9 bases outside the gene matches. Here the CDR3 reads CASSLGGTSARDEQYF. The CDR3 bases are TGTGCCAGCAGTTTAGGGGGGACTAGCGCTAGGGACGAGCAGTACTTC. The full variable domain, in which reference TRBV28 and TRBJ2-7 provide the parts outside the CDR3, is DVKVTQSSRYLVKRTGEKVFLECVQDMDHENMFWYRQDPGLGLRLIYFSYDVKMKEKGDIPEGYSVSREKKERFSLILESASTNQTSMYLCASSLGGTSARDEQYFGPGTRLTVT.